This passage covers 22 T cell receptor beta chains from one sample sequenced in a study of cytomegalovirus exposure and HLA in healthy donors. PCR involved 60 Vbeta and 13 Jbeta primers. Only in-frame clones appear in the TCRdb table, and some are missing; sequencing was by immunoSEQ multiplex PCR. The sample has approximately 120,000 clones. The sequenced material came from PBMCs. These TCRs come from a man younger than 35 in good health and CMV-seronegative.

The V and J genes are TRBV10-3 and TRBJ1-1, with D perhaps TRBD1 (5 bases). The V gene lost 2 bases and the J gene lost 4 bases, with 11 bases spanning the gap. The CDR3 runs 14 residues. CDR1 and CDR2 from the germline V gene are ENHRY and SYGVKD. CDR3 sequence reads: CAISENWGVTEAFF. The DNA for the CDR3 is TGTGCCATCAGTGAGAACTGGGGCGTCACTGAAGCTTTCTTT.

V and J are TRBV28 and TRBJ1-1; D call uncertain. The CDR3 is 14 residues long. The V gene lost 6 bases and the J gene lost 3 bases, with 14 bases spanning the gap. CDR1 is MDHEN and CDR2 is SYDVKM in the germline V gene. CDR3 residues: CASSSPPIDTEAFF. As DNA, the CDR3 is TGTGCCAGCAGCTCCCCCCCTATTGACACTGAAGCTTTCTTT.

The gene calls are TRBV27 and TRBJ2-3, with 8 bases lining up with TRBD2. The germline V gene encodes CDR1 MNHEY and CDR2 SMNVEV (reference sequence). V dropped 1 base and J dropped 6; count of bases not matched to a gene: 9. The CDR3 loop spans 16 amino acids. The CDR3 region is CASSLWVAGRSDTQYF. The CDR3 nucleotides read TGTGCCAGCAGTTTATGGGTAGCGGGAAGATCGGATACGCAGTATTTT.

This sequence joins TRBV18 and TRBJ1-3, with 7 bases identical to TRBD1. The CDR3 runs to 16 residues. V was pared by 4 bases and J by 0 bases, with 6 bases of the junction left unmatched. CDR1 KGHSH and CDR2 LQKENI come from the germline V gene. For the CDR3, the DNA is TGTGCCAGCTCACACTTAGACAGGGTCTCTGGAAACACCATATATTTT. Its protein is CASSHLDRVSGNTIYF.

The chain carries TRBV5-1 and TRBJ2-1; 9 nucleotides align to TRBD1. CDR3 length: 14 amino acids. Germline values: CDR1 SGHRS, CDR2 YFSETQ. V shed 5 bases, J shed 4 bases, and the junction held 4 bases outside the gene matches. The CDR3 DNA is TGCGCCAGCAGTCCCGGACAGGGGTACAATGAGCAGTTCTTC. It translates to CASSPGQGYNEQFF.

CDR3 sequence: CASSVEGTGNEQFF. Written as DNA, the CDR3 is TGTGCCAGCAGCGTAGAAGGGACAGGGAATGAGCAGTTCTTC. V gene TRBV9 combines with J gene TRBJ2-1; 9 bases agree with TRBD1. CDR3 length equals 14 residues. Germline CDR1 and CDR2: SGDLS and YYNGEE. V trimming: 0 bases; J trimming: 7 bases; junction bases outside the gene matches: 2.

This chain uses TRBV2 with TRBJ1-5; D perhaps matches TRBD1 (5 bases). The ends were cut back, 7 bases at V and 0 bases at J, with 13 bases in the middle. This CDR3 region has 15 residues. Germline CDR1 SNHLY, CDR2 FYNNEI. In DNA, the CDR3 is TGTGCCAGCATAGTGGACAACCATAGCAATCAGCCCCAGCATTTT. Amino acids: CASIVDNHSNQPQHF.

As DNA, the CDR3 is TGTGCCAGCAGAGACTCGGTGGAGACCCAGTACTTC. Translated: CASRDSVETQYF. This chain joins TRBV7-9 and TRBJ2-5, with D unresolved. CDR3 length: 12 residues. From germline, CDR1 is SEHNR and CDR2 FQNEAQ (reference sequence). The V end was cut by 6 bases, the J end by 5 bases, with 10 bases between.

This chain joins TRBV28 and TRBJ2-7; 7 bases fit TRBD2. J gave up 5 bases and V 4 bases, and 14 bases lay outside the gene matches. The germline gives CDR1 MDHEN, CDR2 SYDVKM. CDR3 length: 16 amino acids. The CDR3 spells CASSSPPGRGSNEQYF. The DNA of the CDR3 is TGTGCCAGCAGTTCTCCCCCGGGGAGGGGAAGCAACGAGCAGTACTTC. Drawing the rest from reference TRBV28 and TRBJ2-7, the complete variable domain is DVKVTQSSRYLVKRTGEKVFLECVQDMDHENMFWYRQDPGLGLRLIYFSYDVKMKEKGDIPEGYSVSREKKERFSLILESASTNQTSMYLCASSSPPGRGSNEQYFGPGTRLTVT.

Here the CDR3 DNA reads TGTGCCAGCAGTGTTGACTCCGGTGGCTACACCTTC. Amino acids: CASSVDSGGYTF. The chain is built from TRBV2 and TRBJ1-2; D call uncertain. The CDR3 runs to 12 residues. CDR1 is SNHLY, CDR2 FYNNEI, per germline. Between the trimmed V and J ends, which lost 4 bases and 7 bases, there was a span of 10 bases.

This chain connects TRBV30 to TRBJ2-2; D gene ambiguous. Germline lookup yields CDR1 GTSNPN and CDR2 SVGIG (reference sequence). Trimming removed 6 bases at V and 6 bases at J, with 5 bases between. CDR3 length: 10 residues. CDR3 protein: CACVAGELFF. CDR3 bases: TGTGCCTGTGTCGCCGGGGAGCTGTTTTTT.

The chain recombines TRBV9 with TRBJ2-7; no definite D call. V was clipped by 0 bases and J by 8 bases, with 9 bases between them. The CDR3 contains 12 residues. Germline lookup yields CDR1 SGDLS and CDR2 YYNGEE. The CDR3 DNA sequence: TGTGCCAGCAGCGTAGGCGGTGGTAAGCAGTACTTC. Its protein is CASSVGGGKQYF.

V gene TRBV29-1 combines with J gene TRBJ2-3; TRBD1 matches 7 bases. Germline CDR1 is SQVTM and CDR2 is ANQGSEA. J gave up 5 bases and V 4 bases, and 12 bases lay outside the gene matches. The CDR3 contains 15 residues. The CDR3 coding sequence is TGCAGCGTTGTTTATTTAGGGGGCGCGGAAGATACGCAGTATTTT. This codes for CSVVYLGGAEDTQYF.

The chain is built from TRBV5-8 and TRBJ2-1, with D hard to call. Germline CDR1 is SGHTS and CDR2 is YDEGEE. The CDR3 runs to 14 residues. V was cut by 1 base and J by 9 bases, with 14 bases left in between. The CDR3 spells CASSLYEYRGEQFF. The DNA for the CDR3 is TGTGCCAGCAGCTTGTACGAGTATCGTGGTGAGCAGTTCTTC.

The rearrangement uses TRBV18 and TRBJ1-1; a weak D match, TRBD1 (5 bases). Germline CDR1 reads KGHSH; CDR2 reads LQKENI. CDR3 length equals 12 residues. Trimming pared 3 bases from V and 7 bases from J, leaving 9 bases between. Here the CDR3 DNA reads TGTGCCAGCTCACCGAGCAGGGATGAAGCTTTCTTT. This encodes CASSPSRDEAFF. The whole variable domain, remainder taken from reference TRBV18 and TRBJ1-1, is NAGVMQNPRHLVRRRGQEARLRCSPMKGHSHVYWYRQLPEEGLKFMVYLQKENIIDESGMPKERFSAEFPKEGPSILRIQQVVRGDSAAYFCASSPSRDEAFFGQGTRLTVV.

The rearrangement links TRBV30 to TRBJ2-7; D remains ambiguous. This CDR3 is 12 amino acids long. V was pared by 4 bases and J by 1 base, with 8 bases between. CDR1 GTSNPN and CDR2 SVGIG come from the germline V gene (reference sequence). DNA of the CDR3: TGTGCCTGGACATACTCGTCCTACGAGCAGTACTTC. As protein: CAWTYSSYEQYF.

V usage is TRBV30 and J usage is TRBJ2-2; possible D gene TRBD2, 7 bases. Deletions cut 3 bases from V and 4 bases from J, with 18 bases between. The germline CDR1 and CDR2 sequences are GTSNPN and SVGIG (reference sequence). This CDR3 comprises 16 residues. The CDR3 DNA reads TGTGCCTGGAGCGGACCACGAGGGGGGGCCACCGGGGAGCTGTTTTTT. As protein: CAWSGPRGGATGELFF.

The rearrangement links TRBV5-1 to TRBJ2-1, with TRBD1 as a possible D gene (6 bases). V dropped 5 bases and J dropped 0 bases, with 12 bases sitting between them. Germline CDR1 and CDR2: SGHRS and YFSETQ. The CDR3 has 15 residues. The CDR3, as DNA: TGCGCCAGCAGGGATCAGGGGAGCTCCTACAATGAGCAGTTCTTC. Translating it yields CASRDQGSSYNEQFF.

The chain is built from TRBV4-1 and TRBJ2-7, with 7 bases identical to TRBD2. This CDR3 is 15 amino acids long. The germline V gene encodes CDR1 MGHRA and CDR2 YSYEKL. The J segment lost 4 bases and the V segment lost 0 bases, leaving 6 bases of the junction unmatched. The CDR3 nucleotides read TGCGCCAGCAGCCAAGAAACGAGCGGGAAGTACGAGCAGTACTTC. The encoded protein is CASSQETSGKYEQYF.

V gene TRBV5-1 combines with J gene TRBJ1-4; D gene uncertain. V was trimmed by 0 bases and J by 8 bases, leaving 23 bases between them. Germline V gene data show CDR1 as SGHRS and CDR2 as YFSETQ. This CDR3 region has 18 residues. DNA of the CDR3: TGCGCCAGCAGCTTGGGGGTGGCCTCGAGGTCCCGAGAGGAAAAACTGTTTTTT. The encoded protein is CASSLGVASRSREEKLFF.

The chain has TRBV19 and TRBJ2-7, with TRBD1 matching 10 bases. CDR1 LNHDA and CDR2 SQIVND come from the germline V gene (reference sequence). The CDR3 spans 15 residues. J lost 3 bases, V lost 6 bases, and 8 bases had no gene match. The CDR3 sequence: CASRSRDRGHYEQYF. In DNA, the CDR3 is TGTGCCAGTAGATCCCGGGACAGGGGACACTACGAGCAGTACTTC.

The V call is TRBV6-1, the J call TRBJ2-7; possibly TRBD1 for D (6 bases). Germline V lookup: CDR1 MNHNS, CDR2 SASEGT. This CDR3 spans 13 amino acids. The V end lost 6 bases, the J end lost 2 bases, and 11 bases lay between the germline ends. This chain's CDR3 is CASSGQQTYEQYF. The CDR3 DNA reads TGTGCCAGCAGCGGACAGCAGACCTACGAGCAGTACTTC.